Listed below are T cell receptor beta chains from one sample, sequenced in a study of T-cell memory formation after mild COVID-19. TCRdb re-called the 5' RACE reads through MiXCR, storing one row per CDR3 protein. The sample has roughly 190,000 distinct CDR3 sequences, roughly 18% seen once. The specimen sequenced was PBMCs or a T cell subset sorted from them (not recorded which). The receptors shown here come from an adult woman who had mild COVID-19 (a few samples of this study predate the infection). Cell type and time point are not known. The CDR3 runs from the conserved cysteine through the conserved F or W. D genes are given only for firm matches. Expanded clones are given a class, and other clones once, few, many or no size at all.

.,.,TRBV7-3,TRBJ2-7,TGTGCCAGCGGGACCGGCCGGGAGCAGTACTTC,CASGTGREQYF
.,.,TRBV6-2/TRBV6-3,TRBJ2-1,TGTGCCAGCAGCGCGAGGGGGGACCTAAGCAATGAGCAGTTCTTC,CASSARGDLSNEQFF
.,.,TRBV21-1,TRBJ1-5,TGTGCCAGCAGCAAAGCGAACGGGGAGAGCAATCAGCCCCAGCATTTT,CASSKANGESNQPQHF
many,TRBD1,TRBV5-1,TRBJ2-5,TGCGCCAGCAGCCTCAGGGGGCGATGGGAGACCCAGTACTTC,CASSLRGRWETQYF
.,.,TRBV5-5,TRBJ1-1,TGTGCCAGCAGCTTTATTGAGTGGGGGGAAGCTTTCTTT,CASSFIEWGEAFF
few,.,TRBV12-3/TRBV12-4,TRBJ2-5,TGTGCCAGCAGTTTATTCGGAGCTCAAGAGACCCAGTACTTC,CASSLFGAQETQYF
many,TRBD2,TRBV12-3/TRBV12-4,TRBJ2-7,TGTGCCAGCAGTTTGGGGACTAGCGGCTACGAGCAGTACTTC,CASSLGTSGYEQYF
.,.,TRBV12-3/TRBV12-4,TRBJ1-4,TGTGCCAGCAGTTTAGTTGTCGGGACCGCAGAAAAACTGTTTTTT,CASSLVVGTAEKLFF
.,TRBD1,TRBV6-4,TRBJ1-2,TGTGCCAGCAGTGACTGGACAGGAGGTGGCTACACCTTC,CASSDWTGGGYTF
.,.,TRBV5-6,TRBJ2-1,TGTGCCAGCAGCACAGGACGGGGAGAGCAGTTCTTC,CASSTGRGEQFF
once,.,TRBV12-3/TRBV12-4,TRBJ1-5,TGTGCCAGCAGATTGCAGGGTATCGGCAATCAGCCCCAGCATTTT,CASRLQGIGNQPQHF
few,TRBD2,TRBV10-3,TRBJ2-2,TGTGCCATCAGCCAGGGACTAGCGGGGGCCTCGAACACCGGGGAGCTGTTTTTT,CAISQGLAGASNTGELFF
.,TRBD2,TRBV27,TRBJ2-1,TGTGCCAGCAGTTTTACGGCGGCGGGAGTACAGCTCAATGAGCAGTTCTTC,CASSFTAAGVQLNEQFF
.,.,TRBV6-2/TRBV6-3,TRBJ2-7,TGTGCCAGCACGACGGGAACCTACGAGCAGTACTTC,CASTTGTYEQYF
.,TRBD2,TRBV28,TRBJ2-7,TGTGCCAGCAGATCTAGCGGGAGGATCTACGAGCAGTACTTC,CASRSSGRIYEQYF
few,.,TRBV2,TRBJ2-2,TGTGCCAGCAGTGAGCGGGGTTGGGACACCGGGGAGCTGTTTTTT,CASSERGWDTGELFF
.,TRBD1,TRBV10-3,TRBJ1-5,TGTGCCACCAAAGGACAGGGGAATCAGCCCCAGCATTTT,CATKGQGNQPQHF
few,TRBD1,TRBV20-1,TRBJ2-7,TGCAGTGCTCAGGACAGGGGGCTTTACGAGCAGTACTTC,CSAQDRGLYEQYF
.,.,TRBV6-5,TRBJ1-6,TGTGCCAGCAGTCCGGATCCAGGGAGGCGCTCACCCCTCCACTTT,CASSPDPGRRSPLHF
few,.,TRBV5-1,TRBJ2-5,TGCGCCAGCAGCTTGGGGGCCCCTGAGAGAGAGACCCAGTACTTC,CASSLGAPERETQYF
.,.,TRBV20-1,TRBJ2-3,TGCAGTGGGAGCTCCACTAGAAACACAGATACGCAGTATTTT,CSGSSTRNTDTQYF
few,.,TRBV4-1,TRBJ1-4,TGCGCCAGCAGCCAAGAAGGGGGGGGGAATGAAAAACTGTTTTTT,CASSQEGGGNEKLFF
many,TRBD2,TRBV7-2,TRBJ2-7,TGTGCCAGCAGCTTAGGGTTAGCGGGATACGAGCAGTACTTC,CASSLGLAGYEQYF
once,TRBD1,TRBV29-1,TRBJ1-1,TGCAGCGCTATTTCTAGAACAGGGGACACTGAAGCTTTCTTT,CSAISRTGDTEAFF
few,.,TRBV4-3,TRBJ2-3,TGCGCCAGCAGCCAAGGTCGGGAGCCAAATACGCAGTATTTT,CASSQGREPNTQYF
.,.,TRBV15,TRBJ2-3,TGTGCCACCAGCAGACAGGGGAACACAGATACGCAGTATTTT,CATSRQGNTDTQYF
few,TRBD2,TRBV11-3,TRBJ2-3,TGTGCCAGCAGCTTAGGCCGACTAGCGGGGGGTCAGGATACGCAGTATTTT,CASSLGRLAGGQDTQYF
few,.,TRBV4-3,TRBJ2-3,TGCGCCAGCAGCCAAGATCGCTGGAAAGATACGCAGTATTTT,CASSQDRWKDTQYF